One sample yielded the 26 T cell receptor beta chains listed below, sequenced in a study of blood T cell repertoires in COVID-19. Sequencing was performed with immunoSEQ multiplex PCR; in TCRdb, only in-frame clones are kept and a portion is missing. The profile shows about 120,000 clones, 70% to 80% of them singletons. The sequenced sample was peripheral blood. These receptors were taken from a human donor in a cohort sampled during active COVID-19.

The CDR3 sequence: CAWRPQGIVSQPQHF. Here the CDR3 DNA reads TGTGCCTGGAGACCTCAGGGGATTGTGTCGCAGCCCCAGCATTTT. This chain connects TRBV30 to TRBJ1-5, with D maybe TRBD1 (6 bases). V gave up 3 bases and J gave up 7 bases, with 19 bases separating them. The CDR3 is made up of 15 amino acids. Germline assignment: CDR1 GTSNPN and CDR2 SVGIG (reference sequence). The entire variable domain, with the rest obtained from reference TRBV30 and TRBJ1-5, is as follows: SQTIHQWPATLVQPVGSPLSLECTVEGTSNPNLYWYRQAAGRGLQLLFYSVGIGQISSEVPQNLSASRPQDRQFILSSKKLLLSDSGFYLCAWRPQGIVSQPQHFGDGTRLSIL.

This chain links TRBV28 with TRBJ2-7; 10 bases line up with TRBD2. V trimming: 4 bases; J trimming: 5 bases; junction bases outside the gene matches: 5. There are 14 residues in the CDR3. Germline CDR1 MDHEN, CDR2 SYDVKM. The CDR3 DNA is TGTGCCAGCAGTTCTTCAGCGGGAGGGGACGAGCAGTACTTC. Protein sequence: CASSSSAGGDEQYF.

The J gene is TRBJ2-7, the V gene TRBV29-1, with D possibly being TRBD1 (5 bases). Trimming pared 5 bases from V and 0 bases from J, leaving 11 bases between. The CDR3 is 13 amino acids. Germline V gives CDR1 SQVTM, CDR2 ANQGSEA. CDR3 region: CSVQTAFSYEQYF. The CDR3 DNA reads as TGCAGCGTTCAGACAGCCTTCTCCTACGAGCAGTACTTC.

This clone was recorded only once. V gene TRBV13 combines with J gene TRBJ1-6, with 9 bases fitting TRBD1. V gave up 1 base and J gave up 9 bases; unmatched junction bases: 7. The CDR3 loop spans 16 amino acids. Germline V CDR1 and CDR2: PRHDT, FYEKMQ (reference sequence). CDR3 sequence (DNA): TGTGCCAGCAGCTTAGTCACAGGGGGCGTTAGTTCACCCCTCCACTTT. This encodes CASSLVTGGVSSPLHF. Full variable domain (outside the CDR3, taken from reference TRBV13 and TRBJ1-6): AAGVIQSPRHLIKEKRETATLKCYPIPRHDTVYWYQQGPGQDPQFLISFYEKMQSDKGSIPDRFSAQQFSDYHSELNMSSLELGDSALYFCASSLVTGGVSSPLHFGNGTRLTVT.

This sequence joins TRBV3-1 (or the pseudogene TRBV3-2) and TRBJ2-2; TRBD2 agrees at 11 bases. Unmatched junction bases numbered 4, after V lost 0 bases and J lost 7 bases. Per germline, CDR1 LGHDT and CDR2 YNNKEL (reference sequence). The CDR3 is 16 amino acids. CDR3 amino acids: CASSQDELAGDGELFF. As DNA, the CDR3 is TGTGCCAGCAGCCAAGATGAACTAGCGGGAGACGGGGAGCTGTTTTTT.

The rearrangement joins TRBV2 to TRBJ2-7, with 7 bases that match TRBD1. Germline CDR1 is SNHLY and CDR2 is FYNNEI. Losses at the gene ends were 6 bases for V and 3 bases for J; bases not matched to a gene: 5. The CDR3 loop spans 13 amino acids. The CDR3 protein is CASRGQNFYEQYF. The CDR3 DNA is TGTGCCAGCAGGGGACAGAACTTCTACGAGCAGTACTTC.

J is TRBJ1-2 and V is TRBV27, with 9 bases identical to TRBD1. The length of the CDR3 is 13 residues. J was trimmed by 7 bases and V by 5 bases; bases with no gene match: 5. CDR1 and CDR2 from the germline V gene are MNHEY and SMNVEV (reference sequence). CDR3 region: CASSTTGQGGYTF. The CDR3 DNA sequence: TGTGCCAGCAGTACGACGGGACAGGGTGGCTACACCTTC.

The chain has TRBV30 and TRBJ2-1, with 9 nucleotides matching TRBD2. The germline CDR1 and CDR2 sequences are GTSNPN and SVGIG (reference sequence). This CDR3 contains 15 residues. V was pared by 3 bases and J by 2 bases, with 5 bases of the junction left unmatched. Written as DNA, the CDR3 is TGTGCCTGGAGATGGCGGGGGGGCCCCTACAATGAGCAGTTCTTC. Translating gives CAWRWRGGPYNEQFF. The full variable domain, with the rest looked up from reference TRBV30 and TRBJ2-1, is SQTIHQWPATLVQPVGSPLSLECTVEGTSNPNLYWYRQAAGRGLQLLFYSVGIGQISSEVPQNLSASRPQDRQFILSSKKLLLSDSGFYLCAWRWRGGPYNEQFFGPGTRLTVL.

The gene calls are TRBV6-5 and TRBJ1-1; D perhaps matches TRBD1 (5 bases). V dropped 5 bases and J dropped 1 base, with 11 bases sitting between them. CDR3 length: 14 residues. The V gene's germline CDR1 is MNHEY and CDR2 SVGAGI. Here the CDR3 DNA reads TGTGCCAGCAGTCTCTCAACAGGGAACACTGAAGCTTTCTTT. Translating it yields CASSLSTGNTEAFF.

This clone is a singleton in its sample. The chain joins TRBV9 to TRBJ2-7; TRBD2 agrees at 9 bases. CDR1 is SGDLS, CDR2 YYNGEE, per germline. After removal of 0 bases from V and 3 bases from J, the junction contained 4 bases not matched to a gene. The CDR3 covers 15 residues. CDR3 nucleotide sequence: TGTGCCAGCAGCGTAGGGCTAGCGGGAATCTACGAGCAGTACTTC. This gives the protein CASSVGLAGIYEQYF.

V and J are TRBV30 and TRBJ1-2; D is unresolved. Trimming cost V 3 bases and J 1 base, with 9 bases left between them. The germline CDR1 and CDR2 sequences are GTSNPN and SVGIG (reference sequence). This CDR3 contains 13 residues. CDR3 coding DNA: TGTGCCTGGAGACTACATGGTAACTATGGCTACACCTTC. It codes for CAWRLHGNYGYTF.

The V gene is TRBV28, the J gene TRBJ2-5; 7 positions match TRBD2. Germline V gives CDR1 MDHEN, CDR2 SYDVKM. The CDR3 sequence is 18 residues long. V shed 3 bases, J shed 3 bases, and the junction held 16 bases outside the gene matches. CDR3 DNA: TGTGCCAGCAGTTTGGTTGGTCGGCGGGAGTTCGAGGAAGAGACCCAGTACTTC. It translates to CASSLVGRREFEEETQYF.

The CDR3 reads CSALAGGIYEQYF. CDR3 sequence (DNA): TGCAGCGCATTAGCGGGAGGGATTTACGAGCAGTACTTC. The rearrangement joins TRBV29-1 to TRBJ2-7, with 11 bases identical to TRBD2. The V segment lost 7 bases and the J segment 4 bases; nucleotides outside the gene matches: 6. Germline V gives CDR1 SQVTM, CDR2 ANQGSEA. The CDR3 spans 13 residues.

This clone was seen a single time. The chain combines TRBV5-5 with TRBJ2-3; D is perhaps TRBD1 (5 bases). The CDR3 sequence is 13 residues long. With 2 bases removed from V and 1 base from J, the gap between germline ends came to 5 bases. Germline-derived CDR1 and CDR2 are SGHKS and YYEKEE (reference sequence). CDR3 amino acids: CASSLQGTDTQYF. The CDR3 nucleotides read TGTGCCAGCAGCTTACAGGGCACAGATACGCAGTATTTT. The whole variable domain, filled in from reference TRBV5-5 and TRBJ2-3, reads DAGVTQSPTHLIKTRGQQVTLRCSPISGHKSVSWYQQVLGQGPQFIFQYYEKEERGRGNFPDRFSARQFPNYSSELNVNALLLGDSALYLCASSLQGTDTQYFGPGTRLTVL.

The table lists this clone with a count of one. The chain links TRBV3-1 (or the pseudogene TRBV3-2) to TRBJ2-3; TRBD2 might be the D (6 bases). Germline V lookup: CDR1 LGHDT, CDR2 YNNKEL (reference sequence). The CDR3 spans 12 residues. Trimming stripped 3 bases from V and 9 bases from J, with 10 bases between. In nucleotides, the CDR3 is TGTGCCAGCAGCCAGGGGGGTGGGACGCAGTATTTT. Its protein product is CASSQGGGTQYF.

The V call is TRBV21-1, the J call TRBJ2-7; TRBD1 was called by the table and not checked on the DNA. TRBV21-1 is assigned pseudogene status. There are 18 residues in the CDR3. This CDR3 is CASSKSPTPGCPSYEQYF. The CDR3 DNA is TGTGCCAGCAGCAAATCCCCCACGCCAGGGTGCCCCTCCTACGAGCAGTACTTC.

This chain links TRBV6-5 with TRBJ1-1, with D tentatively TRBD1 (5 bases). This CDR3 contains 15 residues. From germline, CDR1 is MNHEY and CDR2 SVGAGI. Between the trimmed V and J ends, which lost 5 bases and 1 base, there was a span of 14 bases. CDR3 coding DNA: TGTGCCAGCAGTACCCTACAGGCCCGGAACACTGAAGCTTTCTTT. Protein product: CASSTLQARNTEAFF.

This chain links TRBV21-1 with TRBJ1-2. TRBV21-1 is reported as a pseudogene. This CDR3 has 12 amino acids. The CDR3 spells CATRTRTYGYTF. The DNA of the CDR3 is TGTGCCACCAGGACTAGGACCTATGGCTACACCTTC.

This clone was counted a few times. This rearrangement joins TRBV9 to TRBJ1-2; D unresolved. From germline, CDR1 is SGDLS and CDR2 YYNGEE. The V and J ends lost 0 bases and 8 bases respectively, with 14 bases between them. CDR3 size: 14 residues. The chain's CDR3 is CASSVDGFAWGYTF. CDR3 DNA: TGTGCCAGCAGCGTAGACGGGTTTGCGTGGGGCTACACCTTC.

The chain carries TRBV11-2 and TRBJ2-1; 7 bases are shared with TRBD1. The CDR3 is 15 amino acids. The germline V gene encodes CDR1 SGHAT and CDR2 FQNNGV. V was pared by 5 bases and J by 0 bases, with 4 bases of the junction left unmatched. The CDR3 nucleotides read TGTGCCAGCAGCAACCGGGACAGCTCCTACAATGAGCAGTTCTTC. This codes for CASSNRDSSYNEQFF.

The DNA of the CDR3 is TGTGCCAGCTCACTACTACAGGGATCCTACGAGCAGTACTTC. It translates to CASSLLQGSYEQYF. V gene TRBV18 combines with J gene TRBJ2-7, with D possibly TRBD1 on 6 matching bases. V lost 4 bases, J lost 1 base, and 11 bases lay in between. The CDR3 runs 14 residues. Germline CDR1 reads KGHSH; CDR2 reads LQKENI.

This chain links TRBV7-2 with TRBJ2-5, with TRBD1 matching 8 bases. The CDR3 spans 18 residues. The J segment lost 2 bases and the V segment lost 5 bases, leaving 16 bases of the junction unmatched. The germline CDR1 and CDR2 sequences are SGHTA and FQGNSA. The CDR3 region is CASSQPEDPGGRQETQYF. The CDR3 DNA reads TGTGCCAGCAGCCAACCAGAGGATCCAGGGGGCCGGCAAGAGACCCAGTACTTC.

This clone was picked up a small number of times. J is TRBJ2-7 and V is TRBV7-8; 8 bases match TRBD1. Trimming at V came to 4 bases and at J to 0 bases, leaving 8 bases not matched to a gene. Germline V gene lookup returns CDR1 SGHVS and CDR2 FQNEAQ. This CDR3 is 16 amino acids long. The CDR3 region is CASSSPGQESSYEQYF. The CDR3 DNA is TGTGCCAGCAGCTCCCCGGGACAGGAGAGCTCCTACGAGCAGTACTTC. Variable domain in full (rest from reference TRBV7-8 and TRBJ2-7): GAGVSQSPRYKVAKRGQDVALRCDPISGHVSLFWYQQALGQGPEFLTYFQNEAQLDKSGLPSDRFFAERPEGSVSTLKIQRTQQEDSAVYLCASSSPGQESSYEQYFGPGTRLTVT.

This clone appeared a single time. CDR3 in amino acids: CASRQGSNQPQHF. The CDR3 bases are TGCGCCAGCCGTCAGGGGAGCAATCAGCCCCAGCATTTT. This rearrangement joins TRBV5-1 to TRBJ1-5; D is perhaps TRBD1 (6 bases). Deletions cut 7 bases from V and 1 base from J, with 9 bases between. This CDR3 contains 13 residues. Germline CDR1 is SGHRS and CDR2 is YFSETQ.

The V and J genes are TRBV4-1 and TRBJ2-7; TRBD2 matches 14 bases. V was pared by 6 bases and J by 2 bases, with 3 bases of the junction left unmatched. The CDR3 loop spans 15 amino acids. Germline V gives CDR1 MGHRA, CDR2 YSYEKL. The CDR3 reads CASRLGLAGAYEQYF. The CDR3 DNA is TGCGCCAGCAGATTGGGACTAGCGGGAGCCTACGAGCAGTACTTC.

CDR3 nucleotide sequence: TGTGCCAGCAAGAGGGGGGGGGAGAACACTGAAGCTTTCTTT. Amino acid sequence: CASKRGGENTEAFF. This rearrangement joins TRBV6-4 to TRBJ1-1, with TRBD1 as a possible D gene (6 bases). The V end was cut by 7 bases, the J end by 1 base, with 13 bases between. CDR1 and CDR2 (germline): MRHNA, SNTAGT. The CDR3 loop spans 14 amino acids.